The sequence of this T cell receptor beta chain was determined in a study of blood T cell repertoires in COVID-19. This CDR3 has 16 amino acids. CDR1 is MNHEY and CDR2 is SMNVEV in the germline V gene (reference sequence). The V end lost 5 bases, the J end lost 0 bases, and 16 bases lay between the germline ends. TCRdb keeps only in-frame clones here, not all; method: immunoSEQ multiplex PCR. Of about 330,000 clones in the sample, roughly 90% are singletons; the top ten hold more than 7.5%. The TCR originated in a man aged 25-45 years with COVID-19, enrolled during active disease. V usage is TRBV27 and J usage is TRBJ1-1; D gene uncertain. The specimen sequenced was peripheral blood. The CDR3 loop reads CASSTRQGLLNTEAFF. The CDR3 DNA follows: TGTGCCAGCAGTACACGACAAGGTCTCCTGAACACTGAAGCTTTCTTT.